The 12 T cell receptor beta chains reported below all come from one sample, sequenced in a study of shared clonotypes between healthy human individuals. Using immunoSEQ multiplex PCR, the repertoire was profiled, and TCRdb retains in-frame clones only, with some absent. The data hold about 2.1 million clones, with just under 95% observed a single time. CD45RO-negative, CCR7-positively selected cells formed the naive CD8 fraction, excluding terminally differentiated effector memory CD45RA+ cells. Sequenced sample: naive CD8+ T cells from PBMCs. These receptors were collected from a man between 18 and 35 years old in good health. Some clones in this sample may be carry-over from other donors' samples.

The chain employs TRBV28 and TRBJ2-2, with 7 nucleotides matching TRBD1. The V segment lost 4 bases and the J segment 2 bases; nucleotides outside the gene matches: 7. CDR1 is MDHEN, CDR2 SYDVKM, per germline. This CDR3 region has 16 residues. This CDR3 reads CASSWVGTENTGELFF. Written as DNA, the CDR3 is TGTGCCAGCAGTTGGGTTGGGACAGAAAACACCGGGGAGCTGTTTTTT.

This clone was picked up one time. This rearrangement joins TRBV27 to TRBJ2-7; weak D call: TRBD1 (5 bases). This CDR3 comprises 14 residues. The V gene lost 1 base and the J gene lost 5 bases, with 12 bases spanning the gap. Germline CDR1 MNHEY, CDR2 SMNVEV (reference sequence). The CDR3 here is CASSLYYRGNEQYF. CDR3 nucleotides: TGTGCCAGCAGTTTATACTATAGGGGAAACGAGCAGTACTTC.

The rearrangement uses TRBV11-2 and TRBJ1-5; D is unclear. Germline V lookup: CDR1 SGHAT, CDR2 FQNNGV. Trimming took 1 base from V and 7 from J, leaving 8 bases between them. This CDR3 is 13 amino acids long. This CDR3 is CASSLGVRQPQHF. The CDR3, as DNA: TGTGCCAGCAGCTTAGGGGTAAGGCAGCCCCAGCATTTT.

The gene calls are TRBV5-1 and TRBJ2-7; tentatively, D is TRBD1 (5 bases). V lost 0 bases, J lost 7 bases, and 14 bases lay in between. From germline, CDR1 is SGHRS and CDR2 YFSETQ. CDR3 size: 14 residues. The CDR3 sequence: CASSLASGPLEQYF. The CDR3 DNA reads TGCGCCAGCAGCTTGGCCTCAGGGCCCCTGGAGCAGTACTTC.

The chain joins TRBV29-1 to TRBJ2-5; D unresolved. The J call may be faulty, since TRBJ2-7 better matches the DNA end. The CDR3 contains 11 residues. Germline assignment: CDR1 SQVTM and CDR2 ANQGSEA. CDR3 bases: TGCAGCGTCCTGTCGTACTACGAGCAGTACTTC. Its translation is CSVLSYYEQYF.

The chain employs TRBV28 and TRBJ2-2; TRBD1 matches 7 bases. The CDR3 is 14 amino acids. Germline CDR1 reads MDHEN; CDR2 reads SYDVKM. V dropped 2 bases and J dropped 7; count of bases not matched to a gene: 4. The CDR3 here is CASSLKGAGGELFF. In nucleotides, the CDR3 is TGTGCCAGCAGTTTAAAGGGGGCTGGCGGGGAGCTGTTTTTT.

Concerning this clone itself: The same CDR3 is also encoded by other DNA sequences in this sample. This chain connects TRBV7-9 to TRBJ2-7; 7 bases align to TRBD1. The V and J ends lost 5 bases and 2 bases, in that order; junction bases with no gene match: 6. Germline CDR1 reads SEHNR; CDR2 reads FQNEAQ (reference sequence). The CDR3 sequence is 14 residues long. The CDR3 protein is CASSGRDRAYEQYF. CDR3 DNA: TGTGCCAGCAGCGGACGGGACAGAGCCTACGAGCAGTACTTC. The full variable domain, its missing parts supplied by reference TRBV7-9 and TRBJ2-7, is DTGVSQNPRHKITKRGQNVTFRCDPISEHNRLYWYRQTLGQGPEFLTYFQNEAQLEKSRLLSDRFSAERPKGSFSTLEIQRTEQGDSAMYLCASSGRDRAYEQYFGPGTRLTVT.

V gene TRBV7-9 combines with J gene TRBJ2-2, with a possible D match to TRBD1 (5 bases). Trimming removed 5 bases from V and 3 bases from J, with 10 bases in between. Per the germline V gene, CDR1 is SEHNR and CDR2 is FQNEAQ (reference sequence). There are 14 residues in the CDR3. The CDR3 DNA reads as TGTGCCAGCAGCCCCAGGGTCGACACCGGGGAGCTGTTTTTT. Amino acids: CASSPRVDTGELFF.

This clone has just one count. This sequence joins TRBV14 and TRBJ2-1, with 10 bases lining up with TRBD2. Germline loops: CDR1 SGHDN, CDR2 FVKESK. This CDR3 has 17 residues. The V and J ends lost 0 bases and 8 bases, in that order; junction bases with no gene match: 10. CDR3 protein: CASSQDWRLAGAHEQFF. The CDR3 DNA is TGTGCCAGCAGCCAAGATTGGAGGCTAGCGGGAGCGCATGAGCAGTTCTTC.

The chain joins TRBV9 to TRBJ2-7; the match to TRBD2 covers 16 bases. CDR3 length: 16 residues. From germline, CDR1 is SGDLS and CDR2 YYNGEE. J gave up 3 bases and V 3 bases, and 3 bases lay outside the gene matches. CDR3 region: CASSAGTSGRDYEQYF. CDR3 nucleotide sequence: TGTGCCAGCAGCGCGGGGACTAGCGGGAGGGACTACGAGCAGTACTTC.

The chain has TRBV15 and TRBJ2-3; D ambiguous. Between the trimmed V and J ends, which lost 4 bases and 2 bases, there was a span of 4 bases. CDR3 length: 12 amino acids. Looked up from germline, CDR1 is LNHNV and CDR2 is YYDKDF (reference sequence). The CDR3 protein is CATSTDTDTQYF. CDR3 sequence (DNA): TGTGCCACCAGCACTGACACAGATACGCAGTATTTT.

The chain links TRBV15 to TRBJ2-7; D gene unclear. Trimming removed 1 base at V and 6 bases at J, with 10 bases between. CDR3 length: 13 residues. Germline values: CDR1 LNHNV, CDR2 YYDKDF (reference sequence). As DNA, the CDR3 is TGTGCCACCAGCAGAGCGCCCATCTCCGAGCAGTACTTC. It is translated as CATSRAPISEQYF.